The T cell receptor beta chain under discussion was sequenced for a study of T cell repertoires in cytomegalovirus infection. About the study: Recently identified HLA-C-restricted CMV epitopes and well-studied HLA-B-restricted CMV epitopes were used by the study. In public TCR beta signatures, there were indications of both CMV infection and matching HLA type.

TCRdb analysed the reads with MiXCR anew, one entry per CDR3 protein. This table has approximately 470,000 distinct CDR3 sequences, about 42% appearing once. V gave up 1 base and J gave up 6 bases, with 4 bases separating them. The CDR3 covers 12 residues. CDR1 is SGHTA, CDR2 FQGNSA, per germline. This clonotype was found many times. The antigen is not known. Findings and caveats of the study: Pooled public TCR beta family frequency picked out CMV carriers with the relevant HLA. The study found HLA-C-restricted CMV-specific TCR beta clonotypes dominating the ex vivo response.

The clonotype comes from a human donor in good health (CMV status not recorded). Some clones in this sample may be carry-over from other donors' samples. The chain combines TRBV7-2 with TRBJ1-5; the D is unclear. Sequences were derived from cultured PBMCs, sampled from culture after CMV antigen stimulation. Here the CDR3 DNA reads TGTGCCAGCAGCTTAGACTCTCAGCCCCAGCATTTT. It yields the protein CASSLDSQPQHF.